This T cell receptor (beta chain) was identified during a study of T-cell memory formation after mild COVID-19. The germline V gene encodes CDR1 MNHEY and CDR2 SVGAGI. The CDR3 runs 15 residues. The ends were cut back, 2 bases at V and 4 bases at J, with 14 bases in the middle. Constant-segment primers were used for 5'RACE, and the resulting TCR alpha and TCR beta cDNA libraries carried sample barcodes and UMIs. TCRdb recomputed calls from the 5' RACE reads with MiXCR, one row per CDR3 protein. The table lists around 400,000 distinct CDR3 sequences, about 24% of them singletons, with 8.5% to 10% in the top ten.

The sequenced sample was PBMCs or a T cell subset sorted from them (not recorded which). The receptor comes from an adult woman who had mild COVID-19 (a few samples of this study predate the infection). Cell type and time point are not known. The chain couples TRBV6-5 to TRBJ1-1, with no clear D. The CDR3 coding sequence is TGTGCCAGCAGTTACCTCGGACGCGGCGGCACTGAAGCTTTCTTT. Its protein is CASSYLGRGGTEAFF.